The entry that follows covers one TCR beta chain sequence. The sample comes from a study of blood T cell repertoires in COVID-19. Turning to the study itself: COVID-19 samples collected from the United States, Italy and Spain covered acute and convalescent phases.

Authors' methods: Using reference gene primer amplification, nucleated cell counts were estimated. The repertoire was sequenced with immunoSEQ multiplex PCR; TCRdb's copy has only in-frame clones and lacks some. The DNA gave D and trimming, while V, J and clone size come from that table. Of roughly 190,000 clones in the sample, roughly 80% are singletons; the top ten hold around 10%. V lost 5 bases, J lost 5 bases, and 15 bases lay in between. The CDR3 consists of 14 residues. CDR1 and CDR2 from the germline V gene are GTSNPN and SVGIG (reference sequence). The material sequenced was peripheral blood. The chain recombines TRBV30 with TRBJ1-4; D gene unclear. The TCR sequence derives from a woman between 40 and 50 years old with COVID-19, enrolled during active disease. This CDR3 is CAWGLEGWNEKLFF. CDR3 nucleotide sequence: TGTGCCTGGGGGTTGGAGGGCTGGAATGAAAAACTGTTTTTT.